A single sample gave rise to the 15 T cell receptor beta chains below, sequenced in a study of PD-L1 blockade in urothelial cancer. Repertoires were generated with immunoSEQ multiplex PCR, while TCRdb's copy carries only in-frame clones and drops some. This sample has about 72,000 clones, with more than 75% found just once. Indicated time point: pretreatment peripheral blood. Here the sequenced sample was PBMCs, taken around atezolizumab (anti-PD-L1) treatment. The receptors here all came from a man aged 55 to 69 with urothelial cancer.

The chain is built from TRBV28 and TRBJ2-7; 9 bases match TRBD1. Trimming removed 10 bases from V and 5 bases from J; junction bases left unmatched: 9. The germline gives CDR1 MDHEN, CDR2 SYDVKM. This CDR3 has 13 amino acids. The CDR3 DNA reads TGTGCCACCCTCGGACAGGGGTTCAACGAGCAGTACTTC. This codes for CATLGQGFNEQYF.

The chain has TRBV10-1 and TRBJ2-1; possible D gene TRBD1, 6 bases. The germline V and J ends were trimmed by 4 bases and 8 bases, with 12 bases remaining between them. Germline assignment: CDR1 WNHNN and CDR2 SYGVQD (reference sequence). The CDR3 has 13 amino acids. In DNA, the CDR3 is TGCGCCAGCAGTGCACAGGGTTTGGATGAGCAGTTCTTC. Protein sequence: CASSAQGLDEQFF.

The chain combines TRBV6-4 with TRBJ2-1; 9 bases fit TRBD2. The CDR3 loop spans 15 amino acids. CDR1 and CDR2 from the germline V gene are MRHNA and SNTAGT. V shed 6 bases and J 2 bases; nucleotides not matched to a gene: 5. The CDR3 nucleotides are TGTGCCAGCAGCAACAGCGGGGGGCCCTACAATGAGCAGTTCTTC. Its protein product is CASSNSGGPYNEQFF.

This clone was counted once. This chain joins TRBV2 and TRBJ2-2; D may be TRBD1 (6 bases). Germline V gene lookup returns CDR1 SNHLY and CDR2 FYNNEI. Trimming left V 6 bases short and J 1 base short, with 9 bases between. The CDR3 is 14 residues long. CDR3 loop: CASSWDKNTGELFF. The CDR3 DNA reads TGTGCCAGCAGCTGGGACAAGAACACCGGGGAGCTGTTTTTT.

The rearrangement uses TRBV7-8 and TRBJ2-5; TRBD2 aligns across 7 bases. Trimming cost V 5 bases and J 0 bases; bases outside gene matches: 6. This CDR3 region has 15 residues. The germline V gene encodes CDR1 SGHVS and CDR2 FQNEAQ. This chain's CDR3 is CASSLSGLYQETQYF. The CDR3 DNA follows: TGTGCCAGCAGCCTTAGCGGGCTGTACCAAGAGACCCAGTACTTC.

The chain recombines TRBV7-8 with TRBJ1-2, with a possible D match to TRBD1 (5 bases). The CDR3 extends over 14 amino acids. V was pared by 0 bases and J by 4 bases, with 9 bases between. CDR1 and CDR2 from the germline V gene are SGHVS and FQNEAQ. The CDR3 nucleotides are TGTGCCAGCAGCTTAGCTGGGGGAGGCTATGGCTACACCTTC. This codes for CASSLAGGGYGYTF.

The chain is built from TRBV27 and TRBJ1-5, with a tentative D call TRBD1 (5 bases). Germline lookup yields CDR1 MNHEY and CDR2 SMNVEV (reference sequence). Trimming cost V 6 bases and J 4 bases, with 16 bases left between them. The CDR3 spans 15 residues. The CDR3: CASRSGGGGNQPQHF. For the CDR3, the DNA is TGTGCCAGCAGGTCCGGAGGTGGGGGGAATCAGCCCCAGCATTTT.

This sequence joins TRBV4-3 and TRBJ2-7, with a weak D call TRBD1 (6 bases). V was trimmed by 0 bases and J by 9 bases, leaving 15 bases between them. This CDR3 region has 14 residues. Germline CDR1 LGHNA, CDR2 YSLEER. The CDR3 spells CASSQEGAQGRQYF. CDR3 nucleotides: TGCGCCAGCAGCCAAGAAGGGGCCCAGGGGCGGCAGTACTTC.

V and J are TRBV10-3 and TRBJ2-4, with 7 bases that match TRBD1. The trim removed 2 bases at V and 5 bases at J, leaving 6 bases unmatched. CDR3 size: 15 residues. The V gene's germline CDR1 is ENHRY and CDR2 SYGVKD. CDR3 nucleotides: TGTGCCATCAGTGAGACAGGGGTGGGAGAAAACATTCAGTACTTC. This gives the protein CAISETGVGENIQYF.

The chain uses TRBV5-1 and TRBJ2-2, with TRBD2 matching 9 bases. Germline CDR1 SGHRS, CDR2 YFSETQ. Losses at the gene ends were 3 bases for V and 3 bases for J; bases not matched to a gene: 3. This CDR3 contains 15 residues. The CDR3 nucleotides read TGCGCCAGCAGCTCGGTAGCGGGGGACACCGGGGAGCTGTTTTTT. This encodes CASSSVAGDTGELFF.

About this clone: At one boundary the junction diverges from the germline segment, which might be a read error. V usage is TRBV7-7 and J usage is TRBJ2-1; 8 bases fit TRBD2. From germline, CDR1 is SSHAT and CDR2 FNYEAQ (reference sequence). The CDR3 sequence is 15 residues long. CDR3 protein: CASSLAGGAVNEQFF. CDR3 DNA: TGTGCTAGCAGCTTAGCCGGGGGGGCCGTGAATGAGCAGTTCTTC.

CDR3 nucleotides: TGTGCCAGCAGAAGGACAGGGGAGGTTAATTCACCCCTCCACTTT. This codes for CASRRTGEVNSPLHF. The chain combines TRBV6-6 with TRBJ1-6; 9 bases fit TRBD1. Germline V gene lookup returns CDR1 MNHNY and CDR2 SVGAGI (reference sequence). The CDR3 spans 15 residues. Trimming cost V 6 bases and J 6 bases; bases outside gene matches: 6.

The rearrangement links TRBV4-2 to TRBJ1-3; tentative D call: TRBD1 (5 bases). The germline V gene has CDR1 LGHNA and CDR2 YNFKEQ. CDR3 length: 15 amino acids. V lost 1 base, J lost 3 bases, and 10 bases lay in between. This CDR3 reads CASSQGQGSGNTIYF. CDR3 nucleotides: TGTGCCAGCAGCCAAGGCCAGGGAAGTGGAAACACCATATATTTT.

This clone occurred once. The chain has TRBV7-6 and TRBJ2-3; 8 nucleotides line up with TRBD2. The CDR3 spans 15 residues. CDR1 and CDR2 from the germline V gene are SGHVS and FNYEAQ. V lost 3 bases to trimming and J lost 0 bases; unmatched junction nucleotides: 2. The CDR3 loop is CASSFAGGSTDTQYF. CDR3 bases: TGTGCCAGCAGCTTCGCGGGGGGCAGCACAGATACGCAGTATTTT.

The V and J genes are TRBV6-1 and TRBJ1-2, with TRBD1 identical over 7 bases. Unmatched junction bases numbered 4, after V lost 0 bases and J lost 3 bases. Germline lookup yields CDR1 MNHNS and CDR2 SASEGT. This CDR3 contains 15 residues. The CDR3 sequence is CASSEATGWDYGYTF. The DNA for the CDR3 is TGTGCCAGCAGTGAAGCGACAGGGTGGGACTATGGCTACACCTTC.